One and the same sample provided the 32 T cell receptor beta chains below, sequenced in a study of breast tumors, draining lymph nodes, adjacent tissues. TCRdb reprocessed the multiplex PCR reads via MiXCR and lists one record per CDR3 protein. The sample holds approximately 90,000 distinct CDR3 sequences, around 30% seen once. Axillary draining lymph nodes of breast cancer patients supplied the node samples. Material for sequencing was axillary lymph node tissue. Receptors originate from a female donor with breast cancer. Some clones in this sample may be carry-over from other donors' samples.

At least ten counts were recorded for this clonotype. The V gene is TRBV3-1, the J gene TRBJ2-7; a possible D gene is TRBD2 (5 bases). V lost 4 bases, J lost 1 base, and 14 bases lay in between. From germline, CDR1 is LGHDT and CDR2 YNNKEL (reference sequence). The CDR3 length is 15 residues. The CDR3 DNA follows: TGTGCCAGCAGCCGCCAGCTAGCCACATCCTACGAGCAGTACTTC. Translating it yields CASSRQLATSYEQYF.

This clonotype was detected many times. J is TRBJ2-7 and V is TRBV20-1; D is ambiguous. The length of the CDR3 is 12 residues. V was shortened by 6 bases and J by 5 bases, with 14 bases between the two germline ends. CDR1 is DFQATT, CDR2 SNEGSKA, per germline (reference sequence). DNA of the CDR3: TGCAGTGCAGAGCGTCGAGTCAACGAGCAGTACTTC. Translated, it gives CSAERRVNEQYF.

For the CDR3, the DNA is TGTGCCAGCAGCTGGACGGTGAACACTTCACCCCTCCACTTT. It encodes CASSWTVNTSPLHF. The V call is TRBV7-2, the J call TRBJ1-6; no definite D call. The V gene lost 4 bases and the J gene lost 9 bases, with 13 bases spanning the gap. Germline V gene data show CDR1 as SGHTA and CDR2 as FQGNSA. The CDR3 covers 14 residues.

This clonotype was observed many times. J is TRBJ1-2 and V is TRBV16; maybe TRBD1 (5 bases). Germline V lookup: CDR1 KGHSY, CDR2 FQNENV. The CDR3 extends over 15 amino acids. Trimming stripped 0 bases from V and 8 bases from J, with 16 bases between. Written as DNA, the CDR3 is TGTGCCAGCAGCCAATCGTCGGGACGGAGTCGGGGCTACACCTTC. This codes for CASSQSSGRSRGYTF.

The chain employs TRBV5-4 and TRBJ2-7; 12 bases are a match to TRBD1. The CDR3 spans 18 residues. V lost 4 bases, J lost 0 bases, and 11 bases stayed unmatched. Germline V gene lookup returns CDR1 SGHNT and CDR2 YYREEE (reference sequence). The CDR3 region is CASSRDRGLQPCSYEQYF. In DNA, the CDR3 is TGTGCCAGCAGCCGGGACAGGGGGCTCCAACCCTGCTCCTACGAGCAGTACTTC.

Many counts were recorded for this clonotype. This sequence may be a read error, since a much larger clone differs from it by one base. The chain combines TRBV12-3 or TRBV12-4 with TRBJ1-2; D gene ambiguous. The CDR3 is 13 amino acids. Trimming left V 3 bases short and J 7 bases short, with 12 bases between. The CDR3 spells CASSFGEVGGYTF. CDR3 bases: TGTGCCAGCAGTTTCGGGGAGGTCGGTGGCTACACCTTC.

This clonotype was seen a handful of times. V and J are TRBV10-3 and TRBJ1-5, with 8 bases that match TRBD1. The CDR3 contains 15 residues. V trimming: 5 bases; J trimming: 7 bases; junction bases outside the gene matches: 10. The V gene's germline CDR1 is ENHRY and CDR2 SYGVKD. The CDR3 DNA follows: TGTGCCATCAGTAGCGGGACAGGTTTACAGCAGCCCCAGCATTTT. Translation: CAISSGTGLQQPQHF.

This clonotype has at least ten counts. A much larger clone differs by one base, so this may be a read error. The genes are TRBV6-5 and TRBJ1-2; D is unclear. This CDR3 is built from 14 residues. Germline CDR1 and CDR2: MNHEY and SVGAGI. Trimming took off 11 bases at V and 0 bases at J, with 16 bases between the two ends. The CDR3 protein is CAAWRGPTNYGYTF. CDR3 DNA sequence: TGTGCCGCCTGGCGTGGACCGACTAACTATGGCTACACCTTC.

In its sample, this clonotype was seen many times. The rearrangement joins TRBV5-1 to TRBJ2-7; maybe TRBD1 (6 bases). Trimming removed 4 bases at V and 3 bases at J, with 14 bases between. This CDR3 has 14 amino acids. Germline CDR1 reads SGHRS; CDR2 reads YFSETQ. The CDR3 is CASSPGVVGYEQYF. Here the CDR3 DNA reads TGCGCCAGCAGCCCAGGGGTCGTGGGCTACGAGCAGTACTTC. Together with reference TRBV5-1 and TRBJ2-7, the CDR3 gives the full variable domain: KAGVTQTPRYLIKTRGQQVTLSCSPISGHRSVSWYQQTPGQGLQFLFEYFSETQRNKGNFPGRFSGRQFSNSRSEMNVSTLELGDSALYLCASSPGVVGYEQYFGPGTRLTVT.

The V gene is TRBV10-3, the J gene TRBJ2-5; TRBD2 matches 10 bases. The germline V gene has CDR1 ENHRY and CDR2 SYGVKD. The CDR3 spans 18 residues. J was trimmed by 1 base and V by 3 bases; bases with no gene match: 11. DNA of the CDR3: TGTGCCATCAGTGAACCCTGGCTTAGCGGGGGGATCCAAGAGACCCAGTACTTC. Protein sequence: CAISEPWLSGGIQETQYF.

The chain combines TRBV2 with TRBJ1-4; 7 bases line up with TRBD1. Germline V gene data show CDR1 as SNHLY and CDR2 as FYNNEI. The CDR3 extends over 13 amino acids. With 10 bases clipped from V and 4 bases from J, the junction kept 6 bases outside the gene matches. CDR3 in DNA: TGTGCCACGCAACGGGACAGTAATGAAAAACTGTTTTTT. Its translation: CATQRDSNEKLFF.

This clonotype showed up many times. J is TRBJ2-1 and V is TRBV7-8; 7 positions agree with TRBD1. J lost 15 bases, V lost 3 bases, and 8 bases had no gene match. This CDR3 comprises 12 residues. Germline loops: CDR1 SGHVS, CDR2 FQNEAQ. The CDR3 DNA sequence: TGTGCCAGCAGCTTGGAACCGGGACAGTGGTTCTTC. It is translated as CASSLEPGQWFF.

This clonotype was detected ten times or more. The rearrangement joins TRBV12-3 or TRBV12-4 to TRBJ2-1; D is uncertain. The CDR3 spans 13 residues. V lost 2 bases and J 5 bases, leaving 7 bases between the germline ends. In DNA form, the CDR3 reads TGTGCCAGCAGTTTAACCCGGGACAATGAGCAGTTCTTC. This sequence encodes CASSLTRDNEQFF.

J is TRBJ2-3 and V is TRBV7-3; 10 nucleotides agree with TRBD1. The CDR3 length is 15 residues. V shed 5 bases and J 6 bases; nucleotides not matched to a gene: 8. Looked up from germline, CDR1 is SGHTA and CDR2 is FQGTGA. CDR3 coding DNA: TGTGCCAGCAGCAGGACAGGGGGGGATGCTGATACGCAGTATTTT. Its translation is CASSRTGGDADTQYF.

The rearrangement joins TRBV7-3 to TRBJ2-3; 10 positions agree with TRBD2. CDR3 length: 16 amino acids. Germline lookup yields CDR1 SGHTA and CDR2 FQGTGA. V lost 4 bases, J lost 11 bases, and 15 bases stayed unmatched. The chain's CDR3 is CASSWSGTSAGNEQYF. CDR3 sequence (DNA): TGTGCCAGCAGCTGGAGCGGGACTAGCGCTGGGAATGAGCAGTATTTT.

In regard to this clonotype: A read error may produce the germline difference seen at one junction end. In DNA form, the CDR3 reads TGTGCCAGCAGCTTGGTTAAATCCGGGGTCGACGAGCCGTACTTC. Protein sequence: CASSLVKSGVDEPYF. The chain combines TRBV9 with TRBJ2-7; tentative D call: TRBD2 (5 bases). Germline CDR1 is SGDLS and CDR2 is YYNGEE. This CDR3 region has 15 residues.

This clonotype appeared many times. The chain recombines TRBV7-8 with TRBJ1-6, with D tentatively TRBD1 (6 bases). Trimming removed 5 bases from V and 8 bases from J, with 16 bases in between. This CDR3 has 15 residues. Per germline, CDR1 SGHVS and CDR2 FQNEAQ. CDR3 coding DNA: TGTGCCAGCAGCCGGACGCGGGGGGCCGATTCACCCCTCCACTTT. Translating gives CASSRTRGADSPLHF.

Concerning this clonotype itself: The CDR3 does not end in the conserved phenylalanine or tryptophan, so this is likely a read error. CDR3 DNA: TGTGCCAGCAGCCAAGACGCGTTGGGGAGCGGATACAAGCAGTACATC. Translation gives CASSQDALGSGYKQYI. V usage is TRBV4-2 and J usage is TRBJ2-7; D possibly corresponds to TRBD2 (5 bases). The CDR3 extends over 16 amino acids. The ends were cut back, 0 bases at V and 8 bases at J, with 20 bases in the middle. The V gene's germline CDR1 is LGHNA and CDR2 YNFKEQ.

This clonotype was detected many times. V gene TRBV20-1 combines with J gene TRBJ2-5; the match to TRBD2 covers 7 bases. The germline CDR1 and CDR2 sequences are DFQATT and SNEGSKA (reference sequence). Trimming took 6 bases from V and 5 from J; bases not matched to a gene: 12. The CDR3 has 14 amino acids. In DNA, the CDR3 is TGCAGTGCCCTTAGACTCGGGAGGTCCGAGACCCAGTACTTC. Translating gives CSALRLGRSETQYF.

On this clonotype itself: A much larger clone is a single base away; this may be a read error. This CDR3 is CASSFSGSAQETQYF. CDR3 DNA sequence: TGTGCCAGCAGCTTTAGCGGATCGGCCCAAGAGACCCAGTACTTC. The chain has TRBV11-2 and TRBJ2-5; possible D gene TRBD2, 6 bases. The V gene lost 3 bases and the J gene lost 1 base, with 12 bases spanning the gap. In germline, CDR1 is SGHAT, CDR2 FQNNGV. The CDR3 length is 15 residues. Complete variable domain (other parts from reference TRBV11-2 and TRBJ2-5): EAGVAQSPRYKIIEKRQSVAFWCNPISGHATLYWYQQILGQGPKLLIQFQNNGVVDDSQLPKDRFSAERLKGVDSTLKIQPAKLEDSAVYLCASSFSGSAQETQYFGPGTRLLVL.

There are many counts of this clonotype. The CDR3 sequence is CSGMGQGYNEQFF. The CDR3 region has the DNA TGCAGCGGGATGGGACAGGGATACAATGAGCAGTTCTTC. The chain recombines TRBV29-1 with TRBJ2-1, with 9 bases lining up with TRBD1. V was clipped by 7 bases and J by 4 bases; unmatched bases: 5. The CDR3 spans 13 residues. Germline V CDR1 and CDR2: SQVTM, ANQGSEA.

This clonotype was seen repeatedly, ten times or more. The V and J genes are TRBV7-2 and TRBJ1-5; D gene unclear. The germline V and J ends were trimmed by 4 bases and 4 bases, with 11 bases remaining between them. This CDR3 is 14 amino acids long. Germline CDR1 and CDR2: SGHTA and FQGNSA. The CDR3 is CASSSDQGNQPQHF. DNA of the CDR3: TGTGCCAGCAGCTCCGACCAAGGAAATCAGCCCCAGCATTTT.

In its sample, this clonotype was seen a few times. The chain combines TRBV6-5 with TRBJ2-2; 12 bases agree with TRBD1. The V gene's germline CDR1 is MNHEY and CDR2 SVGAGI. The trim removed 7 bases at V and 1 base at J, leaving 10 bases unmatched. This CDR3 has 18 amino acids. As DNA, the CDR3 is TGTGCCAGCACTCTCCGGGACAGGGGGCCCTGGAACACCGGGGAGCTGTTTTTT. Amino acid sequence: CASTLRDRGPWNTGELFF.

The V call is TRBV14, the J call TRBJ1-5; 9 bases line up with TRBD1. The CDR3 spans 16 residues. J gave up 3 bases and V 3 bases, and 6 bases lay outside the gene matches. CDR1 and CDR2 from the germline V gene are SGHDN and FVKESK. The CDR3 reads CASSQRTGEDNQPQHF. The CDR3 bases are TGTGCCAGCAGCCAGAGGACAGGGGAGGACAATCAGCCCCAGCATTTT.

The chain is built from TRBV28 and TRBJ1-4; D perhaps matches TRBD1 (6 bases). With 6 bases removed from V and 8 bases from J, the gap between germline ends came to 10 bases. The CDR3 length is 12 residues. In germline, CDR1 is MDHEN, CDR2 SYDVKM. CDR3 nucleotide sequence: TGTGCCAGCAGCACAGGGCAGGAAAAACTGTTTTTT. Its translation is CASSTGQEKLFF.

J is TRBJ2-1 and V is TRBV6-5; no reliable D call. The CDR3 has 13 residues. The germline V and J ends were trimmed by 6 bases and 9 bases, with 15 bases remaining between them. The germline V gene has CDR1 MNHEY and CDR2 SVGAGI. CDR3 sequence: CASRPREAGEQFF. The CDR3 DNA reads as TGTGCCAGCAGGCCTAGGGAAGCTGGTGAGCAGTTCTTC.

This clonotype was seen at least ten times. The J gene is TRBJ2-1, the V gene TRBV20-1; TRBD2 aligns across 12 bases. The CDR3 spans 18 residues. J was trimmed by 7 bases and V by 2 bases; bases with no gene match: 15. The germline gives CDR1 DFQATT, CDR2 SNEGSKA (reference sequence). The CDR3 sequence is CSARPASGRARSWNEQFF. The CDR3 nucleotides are TGCAGTGCTAGACCGGCTAGCGGGAGGGCCCGTTCTTGGAATGAGCAGTTCTTC.

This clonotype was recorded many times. CDR3 sequence: CAWSGGGGGETQYF. The DNA for the CDR3 is TGTGCCTGGAGTGGGGGAGGGGGCGGTGAGACCCAGTACTTC. The V and J genes are TRBV30 and TRBJ2-5; possibly TRBD1 or TRBD2 for D (7 bases each). Germline V gene sequence: CDR1 GTSNPN, CDR2 SVGIG (reference sequence). Trimming cost V 1 base and J 5 bases, with 14 bases left between them. The length of the CDR3 is 14 residues.

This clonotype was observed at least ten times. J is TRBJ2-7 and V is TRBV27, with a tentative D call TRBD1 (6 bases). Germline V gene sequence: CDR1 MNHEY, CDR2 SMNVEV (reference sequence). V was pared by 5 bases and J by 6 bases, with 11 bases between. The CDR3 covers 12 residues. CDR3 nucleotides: TGTGCCAGCAGTACCCTGGGGGCCGAGCAGTACTTC. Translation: CASSTLGAEQYF.

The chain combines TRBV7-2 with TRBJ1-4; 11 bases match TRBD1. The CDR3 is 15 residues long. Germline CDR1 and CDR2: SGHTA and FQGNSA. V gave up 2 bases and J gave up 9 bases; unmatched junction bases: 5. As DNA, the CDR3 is TGTGCCAGCAGCTTAAAGGGACAGGGGGTCAAAAAACTGTTTTTT. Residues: CASSLKGQGVKKLFF.

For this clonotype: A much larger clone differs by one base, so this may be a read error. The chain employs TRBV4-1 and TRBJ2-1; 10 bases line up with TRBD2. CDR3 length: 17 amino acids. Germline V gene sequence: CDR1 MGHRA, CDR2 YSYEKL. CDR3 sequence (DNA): TGCGCCAGCAGCCAGATTAAAGCGGGAGGGACCTACAATGAGCAGCTCTTC. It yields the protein CASSQIKAGGTYNEQLF.

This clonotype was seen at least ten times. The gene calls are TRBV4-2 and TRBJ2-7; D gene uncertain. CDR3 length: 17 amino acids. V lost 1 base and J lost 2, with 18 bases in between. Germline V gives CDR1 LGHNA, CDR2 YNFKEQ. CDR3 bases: TGTGCCAGCAGCCAAGTCGCCACAAGAACGTCCCCCTACGAGCAGTACTTC. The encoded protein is CASSQVATRTSPYEQYF.